The 17 T cell receptor beta chains reported below all come from one sample, sequenced in a study of early T cells in non-severe SARS-CoV-2 infection (dated by TCRdb to 2020 to 2022). The library was made by 5' RACE. The instrument given in TCRdb is NextSeq 500. The public reads were reprocessed in TCRdb via fastp at Q25 and MiXCR, keeping in-frame beta chains. CDR3 protein duplicates are merged, each entry listing the most common genes and DNA. The sample includes tens of thousands of distinct CDR3 sequences, with roughly 10% observed a single time. The top ten hold 5.7% of the sample. The material was whole blood, obtained at baseline. These receptors all stem from an adult who was a healthcare worker with PCR-confirmed SARS-CoV-2 infection or an uninfected control (not recorded which).

This chain connects TRBV6-1 to TRBJ2-6; D is unclear. V was trimmed by 5 bases and J by 2 bases, leaving 7 bases between them. Germline V gene data show CDR1 as MNHNS and CDR2 as SASEGT. CDR3 length: 14 residues. CDR3: CASSPGPGANVLTF. Written as DNA, the CDR3 is TGTGCCAGCAGTCCCGGCCCTGGGGCCAACGTCCTGACTTTC.

The chain carries TRBV9 and TRBJ1-1; weak D call: TRBD1 (6 bases). The CDR3 sequence is 15 residues long. Germline V gene data show CDR1 as SGDLS and CDR2 as YYNGEE. Trimming cost V 1 base and J 4 bases, with 14 bases left between them. CDR3: CASSVRGGAPTEAFF. CDR3 sequence (DNA): TGTGCCAGCAGCGTACGTGGGGGGGCGCCCACTGAAGCTTTCTTT.

The chain couples TRBV7-9 to TRBJ1-2, with D unresolved. The CDR3 covers 13 residues. Trimming cost V 4 bases and J 5 bases, with 11 bases left between them. CDR1 is SEHNR, CDR2 FQNEAQ, per germline (reference sequence). DNA of the CDR3: TGTGCCAGCAGCTCGTCAGACGGGTATGGCTACACCTTC. Protein sequence: CASSSSDGYGYTF.

The rearrangement links TRBV3-1 to TRBJ2-3; TRBD2 aligns across 7 bases. Germline V gene lookup returns CDR1 LGHDT and CDR2 YNNKEL (reference sequence). V gave up 6 bases and J gave up 4 bases; unmatched junction bases: 13. The CDR3 runs 16 residues. The CDR3 loop reads CASSSGRRGSADTQYF. CDR3 in DNA: TGTGCCAGCAGTTCCGGCAGGCGGGGGAGCGCAGATACGCAGTATTTT.

This clonotype was observed many times. V gene TRBV27 combines with J gene TRBJ2-7; the match to TRBD1 covers 8 bases. Germline assignment: CDR1 MNHEY and CDR2 SMNVEV (reference sequence). This CDR3 comprises 15 residues. The trim removed 2 bases at V and 2 bases at J, leaving 5 bases unmatched. The CDR3, as DNA: TGTGCCAGCAGTTTAAGACAGGGGATAGCCTACGAGCAGTACTTC. This gives the protein CASSLRQGIAYEQYF.

V gene TRBV7-3 combines with J gene TRBJ2-1; 7 bases align to TRBD2. After removal of 5 bases from V and 0 bases from J, the junction contained 16 bases not matched to a gene. Germline V lookup: CDR1 SGHTA, CDR2 FQGTGA. This CDR3 contains 19 residues. The CDR3 DNA sequence: TGTGCCAGCAGCCTCCGGGGTGGGGCTAGCGGAGACTCCTACAATGAGCAGTTCTTC. This codes for CASSLRGGASGDSYNEQFF.

This clonotype was seen at least ten times. The chain joins TRBV7-2 to TRBJ2-1; maybe TRBD2 (5 bases). The CDR3 runs to 14 residues. The ends were cut back, 8 bases at V and 2 bases at J, with 13 bases in the middle. Per the germline V gene, CDR1 is SGHTA and CDR2 is FQGNSA. CDR3 sequence: CASALGSTYNEQFF. DNA for the CDR3: TGTGCCAGCGCTCTGGGGAGTACCTACAATGAGCAGTTCTTC.

This clonotype was found many times. J is TRBJ1-5 and V is TRBV12-3 or TRBV12-4; D gene unclear. Trimming took 3 bases from V and 9 from J, leaving 12 bases between them. This CDR3 region has 13 residues. Here the CDR3 DNA reads TGTGCCAGCAGTTTGGAGGTAGGATGGCCCCAGCATTTT. Its protein is CASSLEVGWPQHF.

A remark on this clonotype: A much larger clone is a single base away; this may be a read error. The chain links TRBV12-3 or TRBV12-4 to TRBJ1-2; D not certain. This CDR3 has 13 amino acids. V lost 2 bases and J lost 6, with 10 bases in between. The CDR3 spells CASSLWRAHGYTF. The CDR3 DNA reads as TGTGCCAGCAGTTTATGGAGGGCACATGGCTACACCTTC.

CDR3 sequence reads: CASSESTAPTDTQYF. As DNA, the CDR3 is TGTGCCAGCAGTGAATCGACGGCACCGACAGATACGCAGTATTTT. J is TRBJ2-3 and V is TRBV6-1, with D unclear. Germline V CDR1 and CDR2: MNHNS, SASEGT. The CDR3 is 15 residues long. V shed 2 bases and J shed 3 bases, with 12 bases lying between them.

To note about this clonotype: The junction shows a germline mismatch at one end, possibly a read error. The CDR3 coding sequence is TGTGCCACCAGTGATTTGACTGGGACAGGGGAGTTCTTC. Translation gives CATSDLTGTGEFF. The gene calls are TRBV24-1 and TRBJ2-7, with 10 bases aligning to TRBD1. This CDR3 spans 13 amino acids. Germline CDR1 and CDR2: KGHDR and SFDVKD.

Only a few counts were recorded for this clonotype. The genes are TRBV27 and TRBJ2-7; TRBD1 aligns across 10 bases. The CDR3 totals 15 residues. V dropped 1 base and J dropped 6; count of bases not matched to a gene: 6. Germline values: CDR1 MNHEY, CDR2 SMNVEV (reference sequence). CDR3 loop: CASSLYSGQGSEQYF. The CDR3 DNA reads as TGTGCCAGCAGTTTATACTCGGGACAGGGGAGCGAGCAGTACTTC.

The table lists this clonotype with a few counts. J is TRBJ2-1 and V is TRBV30; possibly TRBD2 for D (5 bases). The CDR3 runs to 15 residues. In germline, CDR1 is GTSNPN, CDR2 SVGIG (reference sequence). V lost 0 bases and J 1 base, leaving 10 bases between the germline ends. The CDR3 here is CAWSVRRGSYNEQFF. For the CDR3, the DNA is TGTGCCTGGAGTGTACGTCGGGGTTCCTACAATGAGCAGTTCTTC.

This chain joins TRBV29-1 and TRBJ1-1; D gene uncertain. The germline V and J ends were trimmed by 5 bases and 0 bases, with 10 bases remaining between them. Per the germline V gene, CDR1 is SQVTM and CDR2 is ANQGSEA. This CDR3 region has 13 residues. The CDR3 coding sequence is TGCAGCGTTTCAGTGGTGATGAACACTGAAGCTTTCTTT. Amino acids: CSVSVVMNTEAFF.

The table lists this clonotype with many counts. V usage is TRBV12-3 or TRBV12-4 and J usage is TRBJ2-1; no reliable D call. The CDR3 runs 12 residues. Deletions cut 2 bases from V and 10 bases from J, with 9 bases between. The CDR3 region is CASSLIFLEQFF. The CDR3 coding sequence is TGTGCCAGCAGTTTAATTTTCCTAGAGCAGTTCTTC.

The sample holds a few counts of this clonotype. CDR3 sequence: CASSLAAGEGTEAFF. The DNA of the CDR3 is TGTGCCAGCAGCTTGGCGGCAGGCGAGGGCACTGAAGCTTTCTTT. This chain joins TRBV5-4 and TRBJ1-1; D not resolved. Trimming took 0 bases from V and 4 from J, leaving 13 bases between them. The CDR3 loop spans 15 amino acids. CDR1 is SGHNT and CDR2 is YYREEE in the germline V gene (reference sequence). Supplemented by reference TRBV5-4 and TRBJ1-1, the full variable domain reads ETGVTQSPTHLIKTRGQQVTLRCSSQSGHNTVSWYQQALGQGPQFIFQYYREEENGRGNFPPRFSGLQFPNYSSELNVNALELDDSALYLCASSLAAGEGTEAFFGQGTRLTVV.

This clonotype appeared a few times. The chain couples TRBV7-2 to TRBJ1-2; D remains ambiguous. Germline-derived CDR1 and CDR2 are SGHTA and FQGNSA. V was shortened by 6 bases and J by 6 bases, with 8 bases between the two germline ends. This CDR3 region has 11 residues. In nucleotides, the CDR3 is TGTGCCAGCAGTAAGGCCCATGGCTACACCTTC. Protein: CASSKAHGYTF. The entire variable domain, with the rest obtained from reference TRBV7-2 and TRBJ1-2, is as follows: GAGVSQSPSNKVTEKGKDVELRCDPISGHTALYWYRQSLGQGLEFLIYFQGNSAPDKSGLPSDRFSAERTGGSVSTLTIQRTQQEDSAVYLCASSKAHGYTFGSGTRLTVV.